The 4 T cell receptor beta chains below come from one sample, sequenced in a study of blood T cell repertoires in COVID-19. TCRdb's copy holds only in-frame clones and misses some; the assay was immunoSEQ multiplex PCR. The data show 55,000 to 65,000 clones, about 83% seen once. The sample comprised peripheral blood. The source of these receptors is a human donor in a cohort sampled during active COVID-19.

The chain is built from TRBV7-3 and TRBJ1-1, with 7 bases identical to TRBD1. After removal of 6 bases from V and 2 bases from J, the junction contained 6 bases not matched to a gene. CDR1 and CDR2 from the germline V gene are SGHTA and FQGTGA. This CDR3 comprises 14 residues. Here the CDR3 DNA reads TGTGCCAGCAGTTTCAACAGGGGAAACACTGAAGCTTTCTTT. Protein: CASSFNRGNTEAFF.

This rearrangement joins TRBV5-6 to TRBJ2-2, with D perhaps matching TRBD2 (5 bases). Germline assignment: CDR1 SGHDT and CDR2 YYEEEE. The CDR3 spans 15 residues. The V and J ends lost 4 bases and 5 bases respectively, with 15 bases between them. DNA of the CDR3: TGTGCCAGCAGCACGGGCCCCGAGGGTACCGGGGAGCTGTTTTTT. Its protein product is CASSTGPEGTGELFF.

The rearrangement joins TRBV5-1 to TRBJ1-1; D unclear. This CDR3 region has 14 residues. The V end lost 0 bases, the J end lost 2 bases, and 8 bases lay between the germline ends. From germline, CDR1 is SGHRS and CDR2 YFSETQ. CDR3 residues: CASSLVSGNTEAFF. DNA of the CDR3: TGCGCCAGCAGCTTGGTTTCAGGTAACACTGAAGCTTTCTTT.

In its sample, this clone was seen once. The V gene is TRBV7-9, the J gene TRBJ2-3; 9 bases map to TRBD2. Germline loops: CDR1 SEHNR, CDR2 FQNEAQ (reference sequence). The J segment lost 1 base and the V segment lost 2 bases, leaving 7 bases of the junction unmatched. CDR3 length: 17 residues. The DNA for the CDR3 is TGTGCCAGCAGCTTAATCCCTAGCGGGGCAGGCACAGATACGCAGTATTTT. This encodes CASSLIPSGAGTDTQYF. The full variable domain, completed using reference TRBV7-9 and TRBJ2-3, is DTGVSQNPRHKITKRGQNVTFRCDPISEHNRLYWYRQTLGQGPEFLTYFQNEAQLEKSRLLSDRFSAERPKGSFSTLEIQRTEQGDSAMYLCASSLIPSGAGTDTQYFGPGTRLTVL.